Sequencing of this T cell receptor beta chain was carried out in a study of T cells after somatic rescue of genetic block. Some clones are missing from TCRdb's copy, which holds only in-frame ones; the method was immunoSEQ multiplex PCR. The sample holds over 14,000 clones, about two thirds seen once. Germline CDR1 MNHNS, CDR2 SASEGT. Trimming pared 3 bases from V and 8 bases from J, leaving 13 bases between. The CDR3 length is 14 residues. Sequenced: peripheral blood mononuclear cells (PBMCs). The TCR originated in a boy aged 5-17 years. This sequence joins TRBV6-1 and TRBJ1-4; maybe TRBD1 (6 bases). The CDR3 DNA sequence: TGTGCCAGCAGTGATATCAGGGGTCCCGAAAAACTGTTTTTT. It translates to CASSDIRGPEKLFF.